A single sample gave rise to the 8 T cell receptor beta chains below, sequenced in a study of T cell responses to AZD1222 COVID-19 vaccine. Produced via immunoSEQ multiplex PCR; TCRdb's table is partial and in-frame only. The sample lists nearly 110,000 clones, 90% occurring once. Source: peripheral blood, taken on day 0 of AZD1222 vaccination. Receptors originate from an adult in good health.

This sequence joins TRBV5-4 and TRBJ1-2; tentative D call: TRBD1 (6 bases). This CDR3 comprises 14 residues. V was shortened by 0 bases and J by 2 bases, with 8 bases between the two germline ends. Germline CDR1 reads SGHNT; CDR2 reads YYREEE (reference sequence). The chain's CDR3 is CASSLGGQNYGYTF. The CDR3 DNA follows: TGTGCCAGCAGCTTGGGGGGACAAAACTATGGCTACACCTTC.

The chain couples TRBV1 to TRBJ2-7; the D call of TRBD2 is as the table states it, not checked on the DNA. TRBV1 is classified as a pseudogene. This CDR3 contains 12 residues. The CDR3 reads CTSSPHCYEQYF. CDR3 coding DNA: TGCACCAGCAGCCCCCACTGCTACGAGCAGTACTTC.

The chain couples TRBV5-5 to TRBJ1-6, with D unresolved. V lost 4 bases and J lost 5, with 4 bases in between. The germline V gene encodes CDR1 SGHKS and CDR2 YYEKEE (reference sequence). The CDR3 has 12 residues. The CDR3 DNA sequence: TGTGCCAGCAGCGTGAATAATTCACCCCTCCACTTT. Amino acids: CASSVNNSPLHF.

This rearrangement joins TRBV9 to TRBJ2-1, with TRBD2 identical over 11 bases. Trimming cost V 0 bases and J 7 bases; bases outside gene matches: 6. The CDR3 covers 16 residues. CDR1 is SGDLS and CDR2 is YYNGEE in the germline V gene. DNA of the CDR3: TGTGCCAGCAGCGTAGTAACTAGCGGGAGAGGGAATGAGCAGTTCTTC. Amino acids: CASSVVTSGRGNEQFF.

This chain uses TRBV28 with TRBJ2-7; a weak D match, TRBD1 (5 bases). This CDR3 is built from 14 residues. The V gene's germline CDR1 is MDHEN and CDR2 SYDVKM. V dropped 6 bases and J dropped 2 bases, with 14 bases sitting between them. The DNA of the CDR3 is TGTGCCAGCAGCCGTCGACAGACCCCCTACGAGCAGTACTTC. As protein: CASSRRQTPYEQYF.

V and J are TRBV24-1 and TRBJ2-2; D remains ambiguous. Germline-derived CDR1 and CDR2 are KGHDR and SFDVKD. V was clipped by 4 bases and J by 5 bases, with 10 bases between them. CDR3 length: 14 amino acids. In DNA form, the CDR3 reads TGTGCCACCAGTGAGGTAGGATCTACCGGGGAGCTGTTTTTT. It encodes CATSEVGSTGELFF.

The V and J genes are TRBV13 and TRBJ1-1; 11 nucleotides line up with TRBD1. The V gene's germline CDR1 is PRHDT and CDR2 FYEKMQ (reference sequence). Germline trimming cut 5 bases from V and 7 bases from J; bases unmatched to any gene: 12. The length of the CDR3 is 16 residues. CDR3 coding DNA: TGTGCCAGCAGCCTTCGGGACAGGGGGGTTTTAGGTGAAGCTTTCTTT. Its protein product is CASSLRDRGVLGEAFF.

This chain links TRBV9 with TRBJ1-6; D is perhaps TRBD1 (6 bases). CDR1 SGDLS and CDR2 YYNGEE come from the germline V gene. The CDR3 extends over 16 amino acids. V was clipped by 2 bases and J by 10 bases, with 19 bases between them. The CDR3 DNA is TGTGCCAGCAGCGTCCACCCGGACAGCGATCGGTCACCCCTCCACTTT. Translation gives CASSVHPDSDRSPLHF.